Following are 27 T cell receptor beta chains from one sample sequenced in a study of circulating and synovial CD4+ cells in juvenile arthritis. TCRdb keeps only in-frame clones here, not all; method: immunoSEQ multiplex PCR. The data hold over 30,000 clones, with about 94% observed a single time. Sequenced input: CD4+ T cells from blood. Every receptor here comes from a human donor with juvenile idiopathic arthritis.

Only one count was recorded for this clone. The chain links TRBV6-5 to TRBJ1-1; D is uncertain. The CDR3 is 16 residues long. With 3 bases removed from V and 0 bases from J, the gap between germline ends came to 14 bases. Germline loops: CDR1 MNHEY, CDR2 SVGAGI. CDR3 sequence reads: CASSYYLADMNTEAFF. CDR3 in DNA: TGTGCCAGCAGTTATTATTTAGCAGATATGAACACTGAAGCTTTCTTT.

The CDR3 coding sequence is TGCGCCAGCAGCCAAGATCAGATCCCGGGGACCTACGAGCAGTACTTC. Translation gives CASSQDQIPGTYEQYF. The chain has TRBV4-1 and TRBJ2-7, with D possibly being TRBD2 (5 bases). Trimming stripped 0 bases from V and 2 bases from J, with 14 bases between. The CDR3 is made up of 16 amino acids. Germline loops: CDR1 MGHRA, CDR2 YSYEKL.

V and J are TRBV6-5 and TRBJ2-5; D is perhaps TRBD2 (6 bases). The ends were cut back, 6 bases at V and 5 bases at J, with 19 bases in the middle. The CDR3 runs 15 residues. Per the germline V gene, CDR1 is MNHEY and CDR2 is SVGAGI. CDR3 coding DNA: TGTGCCAGCAGCCATACTCCCGGGGGAACGGAGACCCAGTACTTC. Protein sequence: CASSHTPGGTETQYF.

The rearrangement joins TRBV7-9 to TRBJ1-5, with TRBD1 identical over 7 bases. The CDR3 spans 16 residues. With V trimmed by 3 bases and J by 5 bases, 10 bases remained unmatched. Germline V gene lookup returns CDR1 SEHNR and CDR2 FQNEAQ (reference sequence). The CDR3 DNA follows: TGTGCCAGCAGCTTCGGTCCTAAGGGGGCCGATCAGCCCCAGCATTTT. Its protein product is CASSFGPKGADQPQHF.

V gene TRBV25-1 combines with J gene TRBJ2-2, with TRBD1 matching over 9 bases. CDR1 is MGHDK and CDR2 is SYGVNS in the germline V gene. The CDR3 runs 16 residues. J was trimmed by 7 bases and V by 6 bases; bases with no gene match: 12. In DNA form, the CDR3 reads TGTGCCAGCAGCCACCCCGGGACAGGGATGGTCGGGGAGCTGTTTTTT. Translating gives CASSHPGTGMVGELFF.

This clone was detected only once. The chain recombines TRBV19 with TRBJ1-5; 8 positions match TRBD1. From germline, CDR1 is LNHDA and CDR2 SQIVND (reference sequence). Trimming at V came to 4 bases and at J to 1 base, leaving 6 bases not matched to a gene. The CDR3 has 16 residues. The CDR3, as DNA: TGTGCCAGTAGTAGGGCAGGGGGCACGAGCAATCAGCCCCAGCATTTT. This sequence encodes CASSRAGGTSNQPQHF.

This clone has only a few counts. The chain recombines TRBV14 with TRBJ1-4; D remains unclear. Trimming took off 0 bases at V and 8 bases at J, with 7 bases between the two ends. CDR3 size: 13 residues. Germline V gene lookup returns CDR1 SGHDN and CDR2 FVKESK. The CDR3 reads CASSQDVLEKLFF. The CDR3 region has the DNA TGTGCCAGCAGCCAAGACGTTCTGGAAAAACTGTTTTTT.

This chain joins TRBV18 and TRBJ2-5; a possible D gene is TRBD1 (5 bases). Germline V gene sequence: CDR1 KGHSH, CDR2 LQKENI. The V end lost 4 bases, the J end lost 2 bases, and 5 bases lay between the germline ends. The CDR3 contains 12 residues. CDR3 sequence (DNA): TGTGCCAGCTCACAGGGGCAAGAGACCCAGTACTTC. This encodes CASSQGQETQYF.

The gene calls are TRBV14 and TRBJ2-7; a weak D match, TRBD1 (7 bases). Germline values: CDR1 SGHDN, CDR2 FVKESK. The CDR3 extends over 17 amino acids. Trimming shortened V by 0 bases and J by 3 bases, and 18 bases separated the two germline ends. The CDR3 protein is CASSQDLRQGGFYEQYF. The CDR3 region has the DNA TGTGCCAGCAGCCAAGATCTACGACAGGGAGGCTTCTACGAGCAGTACTTC.

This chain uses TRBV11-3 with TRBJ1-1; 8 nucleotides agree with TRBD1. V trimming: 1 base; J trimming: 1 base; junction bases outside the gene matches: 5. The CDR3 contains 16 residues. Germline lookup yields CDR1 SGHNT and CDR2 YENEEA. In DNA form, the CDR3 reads TGTGCCAGCAGCTTAGGTGGGACAGGTGGGAACACTGAAGCTTTCTTT. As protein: CASSLGGTGGNTEAFF.

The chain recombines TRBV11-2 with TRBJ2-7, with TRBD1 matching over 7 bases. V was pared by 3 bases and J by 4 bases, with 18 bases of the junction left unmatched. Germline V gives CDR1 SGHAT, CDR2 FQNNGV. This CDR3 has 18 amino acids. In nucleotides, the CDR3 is TGTGCCAGCAGCTTTGAAAGGGGGCTAGGCCTAGTCCTATACGAGCAGTACTTC. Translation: CASSFERGLGLVLYEQYF.

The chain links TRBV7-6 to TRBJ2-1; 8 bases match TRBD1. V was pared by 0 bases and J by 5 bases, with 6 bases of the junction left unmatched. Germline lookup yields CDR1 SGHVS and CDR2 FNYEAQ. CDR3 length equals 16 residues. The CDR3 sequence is CASSLAPGGAHNEQFF. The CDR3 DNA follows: TGTGCCAGCAGCTTAGCCCCAGGGGGCGCCCACAATGAGCAGTTCTTC.

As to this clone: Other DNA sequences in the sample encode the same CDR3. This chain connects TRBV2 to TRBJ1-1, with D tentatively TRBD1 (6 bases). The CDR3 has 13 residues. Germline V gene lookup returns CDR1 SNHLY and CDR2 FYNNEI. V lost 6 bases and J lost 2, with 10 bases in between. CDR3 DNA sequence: TGTGCCAGCAGAGCGGACAGTAACACTGAAGCTTTCTTT. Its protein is CASRADSNTEAFF.

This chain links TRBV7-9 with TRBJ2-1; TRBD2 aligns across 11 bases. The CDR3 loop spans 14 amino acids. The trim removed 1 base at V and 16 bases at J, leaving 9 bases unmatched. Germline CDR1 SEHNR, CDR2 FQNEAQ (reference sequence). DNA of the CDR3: TGTGCCAGCAGCTTAGGGAGTAGCGGGGGGGCAATCTTCTTC. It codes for CASSLGSSGGAIFF.

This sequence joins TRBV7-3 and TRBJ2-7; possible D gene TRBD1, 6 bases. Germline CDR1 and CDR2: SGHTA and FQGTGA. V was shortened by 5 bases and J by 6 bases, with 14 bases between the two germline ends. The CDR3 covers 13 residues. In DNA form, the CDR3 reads TGTGCCAGCAGCACCCTTTCAGGGGCCGAGCAGTACTTC. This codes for CASSTLSGAEQYF.

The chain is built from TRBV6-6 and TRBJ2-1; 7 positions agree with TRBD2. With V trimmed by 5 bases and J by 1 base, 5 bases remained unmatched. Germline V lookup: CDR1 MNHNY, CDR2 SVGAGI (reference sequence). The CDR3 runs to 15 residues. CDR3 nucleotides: TGTGCCAGCAGTCCGGGGGGACTATCCTACAATGAGCAGTTCTTC. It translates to CASSPGGLSYNEQFF.

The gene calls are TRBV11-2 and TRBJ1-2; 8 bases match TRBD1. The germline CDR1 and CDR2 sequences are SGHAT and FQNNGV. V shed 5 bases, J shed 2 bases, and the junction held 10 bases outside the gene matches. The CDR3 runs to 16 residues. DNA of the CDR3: TGTGCCAGCAGCCATTACTCGGACAGGGACAACTATGGCTACACCTTC. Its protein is CASSHYSDRDNYGYTF.

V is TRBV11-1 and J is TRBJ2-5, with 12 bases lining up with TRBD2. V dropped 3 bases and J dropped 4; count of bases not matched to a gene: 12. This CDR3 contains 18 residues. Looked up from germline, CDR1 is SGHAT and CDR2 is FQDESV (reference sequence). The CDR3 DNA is TGTGCCAGCAGCTTCTCTAGCGGGGGGGCCTATTTCGGAGAGACCCAGTACTTC. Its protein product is CASSFSSGGAYFGETQYF.

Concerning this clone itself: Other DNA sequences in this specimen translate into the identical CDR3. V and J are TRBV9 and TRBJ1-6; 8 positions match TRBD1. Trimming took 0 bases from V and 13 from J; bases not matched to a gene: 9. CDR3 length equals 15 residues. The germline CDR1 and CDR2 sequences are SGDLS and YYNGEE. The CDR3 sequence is CASSVEDREDSPLHF. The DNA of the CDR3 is TGTGCCAGCAGCGTAGAGGACAGGGAAGACTCCCCCCTCCACTTT.

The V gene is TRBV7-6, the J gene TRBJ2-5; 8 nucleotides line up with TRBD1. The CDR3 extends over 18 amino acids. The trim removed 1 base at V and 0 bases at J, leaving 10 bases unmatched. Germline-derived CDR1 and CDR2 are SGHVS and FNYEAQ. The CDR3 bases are TGTGCCAGCAGCTTAGGTGACAGGGGACCCCTGTACCAAGAGACCCAGTACTTC. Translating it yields CASSLGDRGPLYQETQYF.

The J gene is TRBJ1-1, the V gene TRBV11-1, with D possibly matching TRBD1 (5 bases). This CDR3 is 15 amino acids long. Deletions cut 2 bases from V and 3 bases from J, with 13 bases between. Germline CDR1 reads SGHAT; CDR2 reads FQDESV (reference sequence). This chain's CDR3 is CASSLSIQDYTEAFF. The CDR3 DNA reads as TGTGCCAGCAGCTTATCAATACAGGATTACACTGAAGCTTTCTTT.

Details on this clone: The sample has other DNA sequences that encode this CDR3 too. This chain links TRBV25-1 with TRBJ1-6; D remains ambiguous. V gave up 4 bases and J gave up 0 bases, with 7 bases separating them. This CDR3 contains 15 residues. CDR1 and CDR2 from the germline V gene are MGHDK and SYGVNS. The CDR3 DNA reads TGTGCCAGCAGTGCGGGGAGCTCCTATAATTCACCCCTCCACTTT. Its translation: CASSAGSSYNSPLHF.

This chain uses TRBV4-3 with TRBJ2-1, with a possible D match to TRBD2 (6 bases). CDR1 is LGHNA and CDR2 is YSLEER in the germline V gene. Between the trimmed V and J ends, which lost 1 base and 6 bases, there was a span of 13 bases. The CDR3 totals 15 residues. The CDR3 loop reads CASSQASGTPNEQFF. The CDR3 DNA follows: TGCGCCAGCAGCCAAGCCTCCGGGACTCCCAATGAGCAGTTCTTC.

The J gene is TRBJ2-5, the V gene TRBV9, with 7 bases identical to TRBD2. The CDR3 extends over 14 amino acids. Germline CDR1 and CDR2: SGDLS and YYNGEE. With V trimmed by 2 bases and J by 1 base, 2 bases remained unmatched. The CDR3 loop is CASSVGGGQETQYF. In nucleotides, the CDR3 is TGTGCCAGCAGCGTCGGCGGGGGCCAAGAGACCCAGTACTTC.

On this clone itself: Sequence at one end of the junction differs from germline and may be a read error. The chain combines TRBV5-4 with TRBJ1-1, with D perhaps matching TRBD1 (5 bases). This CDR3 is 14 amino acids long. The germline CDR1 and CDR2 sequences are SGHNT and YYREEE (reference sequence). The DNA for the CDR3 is TGTGCCAGCAGATTGGGATCCTCAGGGACTGAAGCTTTCTTT. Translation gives CASRLGSSGTEAFF.

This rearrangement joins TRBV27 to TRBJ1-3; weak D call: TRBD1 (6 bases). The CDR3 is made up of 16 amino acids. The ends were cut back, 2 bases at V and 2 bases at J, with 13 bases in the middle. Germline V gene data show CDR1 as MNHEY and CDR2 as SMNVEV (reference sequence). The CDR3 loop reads CASSLARGVAGNTIYF. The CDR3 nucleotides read TGTGCCAGCAGTTTAGCCAGGGGAGTCGCTGGAAACACCATATATTTT.

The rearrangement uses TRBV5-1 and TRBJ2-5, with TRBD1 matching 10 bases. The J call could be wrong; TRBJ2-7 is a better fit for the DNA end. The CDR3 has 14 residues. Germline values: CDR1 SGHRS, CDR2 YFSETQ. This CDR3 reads CASSLVGQGVEQYF. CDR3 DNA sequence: TGCGCCAGCAGCTTGGTAGGACAGGGGGTCGAGCAGTACTTC.